The clone carrying this TCR beta chain was detected only a few times. Its target is unknown. This sample is part of a study of blood T cells in healthy people across ages. Study-wide results and limits: Without sorted subsets, naive and antigen-experienced compartments could not be conclusively compared. Higher diversity and more naive CD4+ cells were features of long-lived donors, compared to aged donors.

Sample-barcoded 5' priming and a J-beta primer mix drove a second PCR of 7 to 11 cycles. TCRdb independently ran MiXCR on the 5' RACE reads; one entry per CDR3 protein. The table lists about 1.5 million distinct CDR3 sequences, 42% of them singletons. Total RNA amounts of at least 6 micrograms were extracted per sample. From germline, CDR1 is SGHAT and CDR2 FQNNGV. CDR3 length: 16 amino acids. J gave up 1 base and V 1 base, and 4 bases lay outside the gene matches. The TCR comes from a woman aged 18-29 years in good health. The source material was blood. J is TRBJ2-7 and V is TRBV11-2; 10 nucleotides line up with TRBD2. CDR3 DNA sequence: TGTGCCAGCAGCTTAGCGGGGACTAGCGTATCCTACGAGCAGTACTTC. Residues: CASSLAGTSVSYEQYF.